This T cell receptor beta chain came from a study of CD8 T cells in ankylosing spondylitis. Quantitative 5'-RACE was performed with molecular barcodes, and it yielded the TCR beta libraries. MiXCR, applied by TCRdb to the 5' RACE reads, yields one record per CDR3 protein. The repertoire holds hundreds of thousands of distinct CDR3 sequences, with about 25% as singletons. This clonotype was seen more than once but under ten times. Antigen: not known. CDR3 length equals 12 residues. Trimming took 3 bases from V and 8 from J, leaving 11 bases between them. Germline lookup yields CDR1 SQVTM and CDR2 ANQGSEA. Points from the study as a whole: Before this, some motif variants had been reported in reactive arthritis synovial fluid and blood. Ankylosing spondylitis blood seemed to carry a telltale TCR beta motif made of fewer than ten highly homologous variants. In peripheral blood, disease-linked CD8+ clones occurred at relatively low frequencies. Significant enrichment of disease-linked clones was reported in matched ankylosing spondylitis synovial fluid.

Sequenced: blood, either unsorted or a sorted T cell fraction (not recorded which). The receptor's source is a male donor with ankylosing spondylitis. This rearrangement joins TRBV29-1 to TRBJ2-1, with D perhaps matching TRBD1 (6 bases). CDR3 nucleotide sequence: TGCAGCGTTGACAGGGGTGACGATGAGCAGTTCTTC. Translated, it gives CSVDRGDDEQFF.